These 27 T cell receptor beta chains originate from one sample sequenced in a study of T cells in Graves' hyperthyroidism and ophthalmopathy. TCR beta CDR3 regions were amplified from RNA transcripts. TCR CDR3 regions were first amplified by RT-PCR with HTBI primers. MiXCR, run by TCRdb on the multiplex PCR reads, gives a single entry per CDR3 protein. The repertoire holds hundreds of thousands of distinct CDR3 sequences, with about 38% as singletons. Sequenced input: blood. The receptors derive from a man aged 18 to 29 with Graves' hyperthyroidism.

The chain recombines TRBV6-6 with TRBJ2-5; D is uncertain. CDR1 MNHNY and CDR2 SVGAGI come from the germline V gene (reference sequence). This CDR3 comprises 11 residues. Trimming left V 8 bases short and J 5 bases short, with 9 bases between. The CDR3 nucleotides read TGTGCCAGCGTCACCAGGGAGACCCAGTACTTC. It is translated as CASVTRETQYF.

The chain carries TRBV2 and TRBJ1-4, with 7 bases lining up with TRBD1. The V gene end was trimmed by 4 bases and the J gene end by 7 bases; junction bases not matched to a gene: 6. Germline V gene data show CDR1 as SNHLY and CDR2 as FYNNEI. This CDR3 region has 14 residues. The CDR3 DNA reads as TGTGCCAGCAGTGGAGACAGGGAACGTGAAAAACTGTTTTTT. Its translation is CASSGDREREKLFF.

As regards this clonotype: The junction and the germline gene differ at one end; a read error may be behind it. The rearrangement uses TRBV7-2 and TRBJ2-7, with 10 bases identical to TRBD1. The CDR3 is 17 amino acids. Per the germline V gene, CDR1 is SGHTA and CDR2 is FQGNSA. This CDR3 reads CASSLSPVGTGAGEQYF. DNA for the CDR3: TGCGCCAGCAGCCTTTCTCCCGTCGGGACAGGGGCTGGAGAGCAGTACTTC.

This chain joins TRBV7-9 and TRBJ2-7; D is undetermined. Germline V gives CDR1 SEHNR, CDR2 FQNEAQ (reference sequence). The CDR3 consists of 13 residues. V was trimmed by 5 bases and J by 5 bases, leaving 13 bases between them. CDR3 DNA: TGTGCCAGCAGCCCCGATCGAGTTCACGAGCAGTACTTC. Its protein product is CASSPDRVHEQYF. The full variable domain, its missing parts supplied by reference TRBV7-9 and TRBJ2-7, is DTGVSQNPRHKITKRGQNVTFRCDPISEHNRLYWYRQTLGQGPEFLTYFQNEAQLEKSRLLSDRFSAERPKGSFSTLEIQRTEQGDSAMYLCASSPDRVHEQYFGPGTRLTVT.

J is TRBJ1-1 and V is TRBV7-9; D gene uncertain. This CDR3 contains 13 residues. CDR1 SEHNR and CDR2 FQNEAQ come from the germline V gene (reference sequence). The V end was cut by 4 bases, the J end by 1 base, with 7 bases between. The CDR3 sequence is CASSYPENTEAFF. The DNA of the CDR3 is TGTGCCAGCAGCTATCCGGAGAACACTGAAGCTTTCTTT. Using reference TRBV7-9 and TRBJ1-1 for the parts outside the CDR3, the full variable domain is DTGVSQNPRHKITKRGQNVTFRCDPISEHNRLYWYRQTLGQGPEFLTYFQNEAQLEKSRLLSDRFSAERPKGSFSTLEIQRTEQGDSAMYLCASSYPENTEAFFGQGTRLTVV.

This clonotype was seen at least ten times. V gene TRBV19 combines with J gene TRBJ1-5; the D is unclear. Germline CDR1 reads LNHDA; CDR2 reads SQIVND (reference sequence). The CDR3 totals 15 residues. Trimming stripped 0 bases from V and 2 bases from J, with 8 bases between. The CDR3 DNA is TGTGCCAGTAGTATAGAGGGAGGACGCAATCAGCCCCAGCATTTT. Translated, it gives CASSIEGGRNQPQHF.

This clonotype showed up just a few times. The rearrangement uses TRBV5-1 and TRBJ2-7; no clear D. Germline V lookup: CDR1 SGHRS, CDR2 YFSETQ. This CDR3 has 15 residues. The V end was cut by 2 bases, the J end by 1 base, with 13 bases between. For the CDR3, the DNA is TGCGCCAGCAGCTTTGACGGACCCTTTTCCTACGAGCAGTACTTC. Translating gives CASSFDGPFSYEQYF. The variable domain in full, with the rest retrieved from reference TRBV5-1 and TRBJ2-7, is KAGVTQTPRYLIKTRGQQVTLSCSPISGHRSVSWYQQTPGQGLQFLFEYFSETQRNKGNFPGRFSGRQFSNSRSEMNVSTLELGDSALYLCASSFDGPFSYEQYFGPGTRLTVT.

This clonotype was recorded a few times. The chain combines TRBV9 with TRBJ2-7, with 7 bases that match TRBD2. CDR1 is SGDLS and CDR2 is YYNGEE in the germline V gene. The V gene end was trimmed by 4 bases and the J gene end by 7 bases; junction bases not matched to a gene: 20. This CDR3 has 17 residues. CDR3 protein: CASSPYGGRGPREEQYF. As DNA, the CDR3 is TGTGCCAGCAGCCCCTACGGTGGGAGGGGCCCGAGAGAGGAGCAGTACTTC. Drawing the rest from reference TRBV9 and TRBJ2-7, the complete variable domain is DSGVTQTPKHLITATGQRVTLRCSPRSGDLSVYWYQQSLDQGLQFLIQYYNGEERAKGNILERFSAQQFPDLHSELNLSSLELGDSALYFCASSPYGGRGPREEQYFGPGTRLTVT.

This clonotype was found many times. The chain employs TRBV20-1 and TRBJ2-7; 8 bases are shared with TRBD2. V was clipped by 2 bases and J by 3 bases; unmatched bases: 6. The CDR3 is 14 residues long. CDR1 is DFQATT, CDR2 SNEGSKA, per germline (reference sequence). The DNA for the CDR3 is TGCAGTGCTAGACCCCTAGCGGGTGACTACGAGCAGTACTTC. This codes for CSARPLAGDYEQYF.

This clonotype occurred a few times. The rearrangement joins TRBV12-3 or TRBV12-4 to TRBJ1-2; unclear D gene. The CDR3 is made up of 12 amino acids. Trimming took off 8 bases at V and 3 bases at J, with 10 bases between the two ends. In DNA, the CDR3 is TGTGCCAGCGAAGGTCTTGACTATGGCTACACCTTC. Translation gives CASEGLDYGYTF.

The count of this clonotype is one. This sequence joins TRBV12-3 or TRBV12-4 and TRBJ2-2; D not resolved. V gave up 5 bases and J gave up 13 bases, with 14 bases separating them. The CDR3 sequence is 12 residues long. The CDR3, as DNA: TGTGCCAGCAGTGCTGTCTCGGTGGGGCTGTTTTTT. Translating gives CASSAVSVGLFF.

The sample holds a few counts of this clonotype. The rearrangement joins TRBV9 to TRBJ1-1; D is uncertain. V dropped 4 bases and J dropped 3 bases, with 10 bases sitting between them. Germline V gene sequence: CDR1 SGDLS, CDR2 YYNGEE. The CDR3 totals 13 residues. DNA of the CDR3: TGTGCCAGCAGCCCAGGAACGTACACTGAAGCTTTCTTT. Encoded protein: CASSPGTYTEAFF.

V usage is TRBV12-3 or TRBV12-4 and J usage is TRBJ2-5; TRBD2 might be the D (6 bases). The CDR3 has 12 amino acids. Deletions cut 6 bases from V and 6 bases from J, with 11 bases between. The CDR3 here is CASSRDSKTQYF. In DNA form, the CDR3 reads TGTGCCAGCAGCCGGGACTCGAAGACCCAGTACTTC.

The chain combines TRBV2 with TRBJ1-2; D gene unclear. The V end lost 11 bases, the J end lost 2 bases, and 21 bases lay between the germline ends. CDR3 length equals 15 residues. CDR1 is SNHLY and CDR2 is FYNNEI in the germline V gene. Here the CDR3 reads CAGSQGGSPNYGYTF. Written as DNA, the CDR3 is TGTGCCGGATCGCAAGGTGGCTCACCCAACTATGGCTACACCTTC.

This clonotype was seen repeatedly, ten times or more. This chain links TRBV9 with TRBJ2-5; D is possibly TRBD1 (6 bases). Trimming shortened V by 0 bases and J by 9 bases, and 15 bases separated the two germline ends. Germline V gene lookup returns CDR1 SGDLS and CDR2 YYNGEE. CDR3 length: 14 residues. CDR3 sequence: CASSVGTAPTAQYF. The CDR3 DNA follows: TGTGCCAGCAGCGTAGGGACAGCGCCCACGGCCCAGTACTTC.

Only a few counts were recorded for this clonotype. The chain couples TRBV6-1 to TRBJ1-1; D not certain. The germline V gene encodes CDR1 MNHNS and CDR2 SASEGT. Trimming pared 2 bases from V and 6 bases from J, leaving 7 bases between. The CDR3 runs 12 residues. The CDR3 coding sequence is TGTGCCAGCAGTGAACAGGACCCTGAAGCTTTCTTT. Its translation: CASSEQDPEAFF.

This clonotype was recorded at least ten times. One end of the junction does not line up with germline, which may come from a read error. V usage is TRBV6-5 and J usage is TRBJ1-1; maybe TRBD1 (5 bases). This CDR3 comprises 14 residues. Germline CDR1 is MNHEY and CDR2 is SVGAGI. CDR3 residues: CASSSGLGNTEAFF. The CDR3 nucleotides are TGTGCCAGTAGTTCGGGACTAGGGAACACTGAAGCTTTCTTT.

The sample holds many counts of this clonotype. The rearrangement links TRBV10-3 to TRBJ1-2; D is ambiguous. V lost 1 base and J 6 bases, leaving 6 bases between the germline ends. Germline values: CDR1 ENHRY, CDR2 SYGVKD. The CDR3 is 12 amino acids. This CDR3 is CAISEFRNGYTF. The CDR3 coding sequence is TGTGCCATCAGTGAGTTCAGAAATGGCTACACCTTC.

This clonotype has ten or more counts. The chain recombines TRBV10-3 with TRBJ1-4; D ambiguous. Germline lookup yields CDR1 ENHRY and CDR2 SYGVKD. With 5 bases removed from V and 8 bases from J, the gap between germline ends came to 12 bases. This CDR3 contains 13 residues. CDR3 region: CAISNPATEKLFF. CDR3 coding DNA: TGTGCCATCAGTAACCCAGCCACCGAAAAACTGTTTTTT.

The J gene is TRBJ1-1, the V gene TRBV6-1; a weak D match, TRBD1 (5 bases). Germline CDR1 reads MNHNS; CDR2 reads SASEGT. CDR3 size: 15 residues. The ends were cut back, 8 bases at V and 0 bases at J, with 16 bases in the middle. This CDR3 is CASRPGRTMNTEAFF. The CDR3 DNA is TGTGCCAGCCGTCCGGGACGAACCATGAACACTGAAGCTTTCTTT.

This clonotype has ten or more counts. The chain combines TRBV4-1 with TRBJ1-1; D is undetermined. Germline V lookup: CDR1 MGHRA, CDR2 YSYEKL. The CDR3 totals 12 residues. Trimming left V 0 bases short and J 11 bases short, with 10 bases between. DNA for the CDR3: TGCGCCAGCAGCCAAGAGGGCACTTACGCTTTCTTT. Translating it yields CASSQEGTYAFF.

In this sample, this clonotype turned up many times. CDR3 residues: CASSRTQEAFF. The CDR3 bases are TGTGCCAGCAGCCGGACACAAGAAGCTTTCTTT. The chain couples TRBV7-9 to TRBJ1-1; perhaps TRBD1 as D (5 bases). V dropped 5 bases and J dropped 8 bases, with 9 bases sitting between them. CDR1 SEHNR and CDR2 FQNEAQ come from the germline V gene (reference sequence). This CDR3 is built from 11 residues.

Concerning this clonotype itself: Its ends do not fully match the called genes, so a read error is possible. The chain couples TRBV7-9 to TRBJ1-5; no clear D. The CDR3 is 14 residues long. Germline lookup yields CDR1 SEHNR and CDR2 FQNEAQ (reference sequence). DNA for the CDR3: TGTGCCAGCAGTTTAGCAGGACCGTATCAGCCCCAGCATTTT. Its protein product is CASSLAGPYQPQHF. Combining the CDR3 with reference TRBV7-9 and TRBJ1-5 gives the whole variable domain DTGVSQNPRHKITKRGQNVTFRCDPISEHNRLYWYRQTLGQGPEFLTYFQNEAQLEKSRLLSDRFSAERPKGSFSTLEIQRTEQGDSAMYLCASSLAGPYQPQHFGDGTRLSIL.

This chain joins TRBV2 and TRBJ1-2; D not certain. V dropped 4 bases and J dropped 10 bases, with 19 bases sitting between them. Germline-derived CDR1 and CDR2 are SNHLY and FYNNEI. The length of the CDR3 is 14 residues. For the CDR3, the DNA is TGTGCCAGCAGTGGGCCCCCGGCTAGCGCACACTACACCTTC. It translates to CASSGPPASAHYTF. Supplemented by reference TRBV2 and TRBJ1-2, the full variable domain reads EPEVTQTPSHQVTQMGQEVILRCVPISNHLYFYWYRQILGQKVEFLVSFYNNEISEKSEIFDDQFSVERPDGSNFTLKIRSTKLEDSAMYFCASSGPPASAHYTFGSGTRLTVV.

This clonotype was counted ten times or more. The chain carries TRBV19 and TRBJ1-2; unclear D gene. The CDR3 is 13 residues long. V was clipped by 3 bases and J by 3 bases, with 8 bases between them. CDR1 is LNHDA, CDR2 SQIVND, per germline (reference sequence). The DNA for the CDR3 is TGTGCCAGTAGTATCCCCAGAGACTATGGCTACACCTTC. The encoded protein is CASSIPRDYGYTF.

Note on this clonotype: One junction end does not reproduce the germline sequence, and a read error may be involved. The chain links TRBV7-2 to TRBJ1-6; unclear D gene. Looked up from germline, CDR1 is SGHTA and CDR2 is FQGNSA. The CDR3 extends over 14 amino acids. Here the CDR3 DNA reads TGTGCCAGCAGCTTAGGGCTTATTAATTCACCCCTCCGCTTT. Amino acid sequence: CASSLGLINSPLRF.

In regard to this clonotype: A clone one base away is much larger, so this may be a read error. The rearrangement joins TRBV20-1 to TRBJ1-6; D ambiguous. This CDR3 comprises 12 residues. The germline CDR1 and CDR2 sequences are DFQATT and SNEGSKA (reference sequence). CDR3 nucleotide sequence: TGCAGTGCCCGATCGGGGAATTCACCCCCCCACTTT. The encoded protein is CSARSGNSPPHF.